Listed below are T cell receptor beta chains from one sample, sequenced in a study of T cell responses to AZD1222 COVID-19 vaccine. The assay was immunoSEQ multiplex PCR, and TCRdb's table has in-frame clones only and misses some. In the table there are under 140,000 clones, about 88% of which are singletons. The sample was peripheral blood, taken on day 0 of AZD1222 vaccination. Receptors were obtained from an adult in good health. The CDR3 runs from the conserved cysteine through the conserved F or W. Fields, in order: clone size, J gene, V gene, D gene, CDR3 DNA, CDR3 protein. D genes are given only for firm matches. Rows give clone size only sometimes, using once, few, many, or a class for an expanded clone.

clone_size: .
j_call: TRBJ2-1
v_call: TRBV5-1
d_call: .
cdr3_nt: TGCGCCAGCAGCCTAGGCCAACCGAGGAATGAGCAGTTCTTC
cdr3_aa: CASSLGQPRNEQFF

clone_size: once
j_call: TRBJ2-2
v_call: TRBV4-1
d_call: .
cdr3_nt: TGCGCCAGCAGCCACCTTCCCGGGGGTAGGCCCGGGGAGCTGTTTTTT
cdr3_aa: CASSHLPGGRPGELFF

clone_size: .
j_call: TRBJ2-5
v_call: TRBV7-8
d_call: .
cdr3_nt: TGTGCCAGCAGACCCGGGGTTGTTGGTTATCAAGAGACCCAGTACTTC
cdr3_aa: CASRPGVVGYQETQYF

clone_size: .
j_call: TRBJ1-4
v_call: TRBV7-7
d_call: TRBD1
cdr3_nt: TGTGCCAGCAGCGCCGGACAGGGTATTAGGGAAAAACTGTTTTTT
cdr3_aa: CASSAGQGIREKLFF

clone_size: .
j_call: TRBJ1-2
v_call: TRBV14
d_call: .
cdr3_nt: TGTGCCAGCAGCCAAACTTTCTACTATGGCTACACCTTC
cdr3_aa: CASSQTFYYGYTF

clone_size: .
j_call: TRBJ2-5
v_call: TRBV5-8
d_call: TRBD1
cdr3_nt: TGTGCCAGCAGCCCCCGGACAGGGGACGAGACCCAGTACTTC
cdr3_aa: CASSPRTGDETQYF

clone_size: .
j_call: TRBJ1-3
v_call: TRBV30
d_call: TRBD1
cdr3_nt: TGTGCCTGGATGGGACAGGGGGAAGGAATCTCTGGAAACACCATATATTTT
cdr3_aa: CAWMGQGEGISGNTIYF

clone_size: .
j_call: TRBJ1-2
v_call: TRBV5-6
d_call: .
cdr3_nt: TGTGCCAGCAGCTTGGGGGAAGGCTACACCTTC
cdr3_aa: CASSLGEGYTF

clone_size: .
j_call: TRBJ1-6
v_call: TRBV15
d_call: .
cdr3_nt: TGTGCCACCAGCATTTCCATGGTCAGAGCCGATAATTCACCCCTCCACTTT
cdr3_aa: CATSISMVRADNSPLHF

clone_size: .
j_call: TRBJ1-5
v_call: TRBV3-1/TRBV3-2
d_call: .
cdr3_nt: TGTGCCAGCCGTAGAGGGCAGGGCAATCAGCCCCAGCATTTT
cdr3_aa: CASRRGQGNQPQHF

clone_size: .
j_call: TRBJ1-1
v_call: TRBV14
d_call: .
cdr3_nt: TGTGCCAGCAGCCACGGGTTGAACACTGAAGCTTTCTTT
cdr3_aa: CASSHGLNTEAFF

clone_size: once
j_call: TRBJ1-1
v_call: TRBV7-9
d_call: .
cdr3_nt: TGTGCCAGCAGCTTAGCCGGGGGGGCCACTGAAGCTTTCTTT
cdr3_aa: CASSLAGGATEAFF

clone_size: .
j_call: TRBJ2-2
v_call: TRBV5-1
d_call: .
cdr3_nt: TGCGCCAGCAGCTTGATCGGGGAGCTGTTTTTT
cdr3_aa: CASSLIGELFF

clone_size: .
j_call: TRBJ1-4
v_call: TRBV24-1
d_call: .
cdr3_nt: TGTGCCACCAGCTGGGACAATGAAAAACTGTTTTTT
cdr3_aa: CATSWDNEKLFF

clone_size: .
j_call: TRBJ1-2
v_call: TRBV5-1
d_call: TRBD1
cdr3_nt: TGCGCCAGCAGCGACAGACAGGGGAGGGAGAGTGGCTACACCTTC
cdr3_aa: CASSDRQGRESGYTF

clone_size: .
j_call: TRBJ2-7
v_call: TRBV6-5
d_call: .
cdr3_nt: TGTGCCAGCAGAGACATCGGACGGGGCTCCTACGAGCAGTACTTC
cdr3_aa: CASRDIGRGSYEQYF

clone_size: few
j_call: TRBJ2-2
v_call: TRBV27
d_call: .
cdr3_nt: TGTGCCAGCAGCCCTGGGGGGGGCGGGACCGACACCGGGGAGCTGTTTTTT
cdr3_aa: CASSPGGGGTDTGELFF

clone_size: .
j_call: TRBJ2-1
v_call: TRBV19
d_call: TRBD2
cdr3_nt: TGTGCCAGTAGTATAGGTCTAGCGGGGGTCTATGAGCAGTTCTTC
cdr3_aa: CASSIGLAGVYEQFF

clone_size: .
j_call: TRBJ2-1
v_call: TRBV7-2
d_call: TRBD2
cdr3_nt: TGTGCCAGCAGCTGGAGCGGGAGTCCCTACAATGAGCAGTTCTTC
cdr3_aa: CASSWSGSPYNEQFF

clone_size: .
j_call: TRBJ2-7
v_call: TRBV27
d_call: TRBD1
cdr3_nt: TGTGCCAGCAGTCTAGCCGGGACAGGGGCCCGGGTTGGGTCCTACGAGCAGTACTTC
cdr3_aa: CASSLAGTGARVGSYEQYF

clone_size: .
j_call: TRBJ1-6
v_call: TRBV5-6
d_call: .
cdr3_nt: TGTGCCAGCAGCCCCGGACCAATCGGTAATTCACCCCTCCACTTT
cdr3_aa: CASSPGPIGNSPLHF

clone_size: once
j_call: TRBJ2-1
v_call: TRBV3-1/TRBV3-2
d_call: TRBD1
cdr3_nt: TGTGCCAGCAGCCAAGACCCACAGGGGGGTGAGCAGTTCTTC
cdr3_aa: CASSQDPQGGEQFF

clone_size: .
j_call: TRBJ1-1
v_call: TRBV15
d_call: .
cdr3_nt: TGTGCCACCAGCAAGGCCTACGAGGGACTCACTGAAGCTTTCTTT
cdr3_aa: CATSKAYEGLTEAFF

clone_size: .
j_call: TRBJ2-7
v_call: TRBV5-1
d_call: TRBD2
cdr3_nt: TGCGCCAGCAGCTGGGGGACTAGCGTCGACGAGCAGTACTTC
cdr3_aa: CASSWGTSVDEQYF

clone_size: few
j_call: TRBJ1-1
v_call: TRBV25-1
d_call: TRBD1
cdr3_nt: TGTGCCAGCAGTGATCACAGGGGGAACACTGAAGCTTTCTTT
cdr3_aa: CASSDHRGNTEAFF

clone_size: .
j_call: TRBJ2-1
v_call: TRBV29-1
d_call: TRBD2
cdr3_nt: TGCAGCGAGAAGGGACTAGCGGGAAGAAATGAGCAGTTCTTC
cdr3_aa: CSEKGLAGRNEQFF

clone_size: .
j_call: TRBJ2-1
v_call: TRBV27
d_call: .
cdr3_nt: TGTGCCAGCAGTGTATTGAATGAGCAGTTCTTC
cdr3_aa: CASSVLNEQFF

clone_size: .
j_call: TRBJ2-2
v_call: TRBV18
d_call: .
cdr3_nt: TGTGCCAGCTCACCTATGATAGGGCCGGACACCGGGGAGCTGTTTTTT
cdr3_aa: CASSPMIGPDTGELFF

clone_size: .
j_call: TRBJ1-4
v_call: TRBV19
d_call: .
cdr3_nt: TGTGCCAGTAGTGGGCAGGGAGGCGGTGAAAAACTGTTTTTT
cdr3_aa: CASSGQGGGEKLFF

clone_size: .
j_call: TRBJ2-5
v_call: TRBV10-3
d_call: .
cdr3_nt: TGTGCCATCAGTGCCGACATGGTCCAAGAGACCCAGTACTTC
cdr3_aa: CAISADMVQETQYF

clone_size: .
j_call: TRBJ1-1
v_call: TRBV10-2
d_call: .
cdr3_nt: TGCGCCAGCAGTGAGATACAGGGTATTGAAGCTTTCTTT
cdr3_aa: CASSEIQGIEAFF